One and the same sample provided the 10 T cell receptor beta chains below, sequenced in a study of shared clonotypes between healthy human individuals. Only CD45RO-negative cells positively selected for CCR7 counted as naive CD8 cells, so terminally differentiated effector memory CD45RA+ cells were excluded. Here immunoSEQ multiplex PCR was the method, and the copy in TCRdb shows in-frame clones only, minus some. The data show roughly 2,000,000 clones, just under 95% seen once. The specimen was naive CD8+ T cells sorted from blood. The receptors originated from a man aged 18 to 29 in good health.

The chain uses TRBV27 and TRBJ2-2; possible D gene TRBD1, 6 bases. The CDR3 totals 14 residues. CDR1 MNHEY and CDR2 SMNVEV come from the germline V gene (reference sequence). Trimming pared 1 base from V and 5 bases from J, leaving 8 bases between. The CDR3 sequence is CASSLYRVTGELFF. CDR3 sequence (DNA): TGTGCCAGCAGTTTATACAGGGTTACCGGGGAGCTGTTTTTT.

This clone was observed once. The rearrangement uses TRBV9 and TRBJ2-7; 11 bases agree with TRBD2. The germline V gene has CDR1 SGDLS and CDR2 YYNGEE. Unmatched junction bases numbered 1, after V lost 7 bases and J lost 7 bases. CDR3 length: 11 amino acids. CDR3 nucleotides: TGTGCCAGCGGACTAGCGGGTGAGCAGTACTTC. Translating gives CASGLAGEQYF. Variable domain in full (rest from reference TRBV9 and TRBJ2-7): DSGVTQTPKHLITATGQRVTLRCSPRSGDLSVYWYQQSLDQGLQFLIQYYNGEERAKGNILERFSAQQFPDLHSELNLSSLELGDSALYFCASGLAGEQYFGPGTRLTVT.

V gene TRBV9 combines with J gene TRBJ2-5; D is perhaps TRBD1 (5 bases). Germline assignment: CDR1 SGDLS and CDR2 YYNGEE. CDR3 length equals 14 residues. Trimming took off 0 bases at V and 5 bases at J, with 11 bases between the two ends. CDR3 sequence: CASSVDRNYETQYF. CDR3 coding DNA: TGTGCCAGCAGCGTAGACAGGAACTATGAGACCCAGTACTTC. The variable domain in full, with the rest retrieved from reference TRBV9 and TRBJ2-5, is DSGVTQTPKHLITATGQRVTLRCSPRSGDLSVYWYQQSLDQGLQFLIQYYNGEERAKGNILERFSAQQFPDLHSELNLSSLELGDSALYFCASSVDRNYETQYFGPGTRLLVL.

CDR3 sequence: CASSEYGFSQSAQHF. The CDR3 DNA follows: TGTGCCAGCAGTGAATACGGTTTCTCCCAATCGGCCCAGCATTTT. The chain recombines TRBV6-1 with TRBJ1-5; no clear D gene. The CDR3 runs to 15 residues. Germline V gene sequence: CDR1 MNHNS, CDR2 SASEGT. V shed 2 bases and J shed 11 bases, with 19 bases lying between them.

The V gene is TRBV6-5, the J gene TRBJ1-2; no definite D call. Per the germline V gene, CDR1 is MNHEY and CDR2 is SVGAGI. The CDR3 spans 11 residues. The V end lost 8 bases, the J end lost 2 bases, and 6 bases lay between the germline ends. Here the CDR3 reads CASGRNYGYTF. DNA of the CDR3: TGTGCCAGCGGGCGGAACTATGGCTACACCTTC.

V is TRBV21-1 and J is TRBJ1-1. TRBV21-1 is classified as a pseudogene. The CDR3 has 14 amino acids. This chain's CDR3 is CASSKRGMHTEAFF. In nucleotides, the CDR3 is TGTGCCAGCAGCAAGAGGGGCATGCACACTGAAGCTTTCTTT.

V and J are TRBV19 and TRBJ1-4; 7 bases fit TRBD1. The CDR3 runs 14 residues. Per the germline V gene, CDR1 is LNHDA and CDR2 is SQIVND (reference sequence). Losses at the gene ends were 5 bases for V and 6 bases for J; bases not matched to a gene: 6. CDR3 loop: CASSPDREDEKLFF. The CDR3 DNA sequence: TGTGCCAGTAGTCCAGACAGGGAAGATGAAAAACTGTTTTTT.

The chain recombines TRBV7-9 with TRBJ1-1, with D possibly TRBD1 on 6 matching bases. This CDR3 contains 15 residues. Deletions cut 5 bases from V and 1 base from J, with 14 bases between. Germline V lookup: CDR1 SEHNR, CDR2 FQNEAQ (reference sequence). For the CDR3, the DNA is TGTGCCAGCAGCCCAGCACAGGGAAAGAACACTGAAGCTTTCTTT. This codes for CASSPAQGKNTEAFF.

The chain is built from TRBV5-4 and TRBJ1-3; 7 bases agree with TRBD1. The CDR3 contains 15 residues. CDR1 is SGHNT, CDR2 YYREEE, per germline (reference sequence). V shed 2 bases, J shed 3 bases, and the junction held 5 bases outside the gene matches. The CDR3 DNA reads as TGTGCCAGCAGCTTACAGGGGACTTTTGGAAACACCATATATTTT. This codes for CASSLQGTFGNTIYF.

In this sample, this clone turned up once. This sequence joins TRBV19 and TRBJ2-7; D ambiguous. Germline V gene lookup returns CDR1 LNHDA and CDR2 SQIVND (reference sequence). Trimming cost V 5 bases and J 1 base, with 12 bases left between them. The CDR3 is 14 amino acids. The CDR3 region is CASSPLGTSYEQYF. The CDR3 DNA reads as TGTGCCAGTAGTCCCCTGGGCACGTCCTACGAGCAGTACTTC.